Sequencing of this TCR beta chain was carried out in a study of T-cell reconstitution after alpha-beta-depleted transplantation in children. Using unique molecular identifiers, the investigators prepared the TCRbeta library. TCRdb reanalysed the PCR reads using MiXCR and keeps one entry per CDR3 protein. This table has 360,000 or so distinct CDR3 sequences, around 21% appearing once. Germline-derived CDR1 and CDR2 are SGHRS and YFSETQ. Unmatched junction bases numbered 7, after V lost 3 bases and J lost 6 bases. The CDR3 runs 15 residues. This chain uses TRBV5-1 with TRBJ2-1; TRBD2 agrees at 9 bases. This sequence was found in a human donor who donated a stem cell graft to a child with acute myeloid leukemia. This material consisted of PBMCs from the stem cell graft donor, taken from the stem cell graft. The CDR3 loop reads CASSSLAGAGNEQFF. The CDR3 DNA sequence: TGCGCCAGCAGCTCCTTAGCGGGAGCGGGCAATGAGCAGTTCTTC.